Below, 18 T cell receptor beta chains from the same sample are listed, as sequenced in a study of CD8 T cells in ankylosing spondylitis. From the 5' RACE reads, TCRdb called clonotypes with MiXCR, one entry per CDR3 protein. The sample records about 150,000 distinct CDR3 sequences, about 42% being singletons. The source material was synovial fluid, either unsorted or a sorted T cell fraction (not recorded which). These receptors originate from a male donor with ankylosing spondylitis.

V is TRBV20-1 and J is TRBJ2-7; weak D call: TRBD2 (5 bases). V dropped 4 bases and J dropped 1 base, with 17 bases sitting between them. Germline CDR1 is DFQATT and CDR2 is SNEGSKA (reference sequence). The CDR3 totals 15 residues. CDR3 in DNA: TGCAGTGCTACCGAGGGCCTACTAGGGTCCTACGAGCAGTACTTC. It encodes CSATEGLLGSYEQYF.

The chain carries TRBV4-1 and TRBJ2-3; TRBD1 might be the D (6 bases). The CDR3 has 15 amino acids. From germline, CDR1 is MGHRA and CDR2 YSYEKL. V gave up 0 bases and J gave up 4 bases, with 11 bases separating them. The CDR3 sequence is CASSQDSGGSDTQYF. The CDR3 DNA is TGCGCCAGCAGCCAAGATTCTGGGGGCTCAGATACGCAGTATTTT.

The chain joins TRBV10-2 to TRBJ2-7, with D unclear. The ends were cut back, 5 bases at V and 2 bases at J, with 16 bases in the middle. The CDR3 totals 15 residues. Germline assignment: CDR1 WSHSY and CDR2 SAAADI. For the CDR3, the DNA is TGCGCCAGCAGTACCTCTGGCCTAAAGGCCTACGAGCAGTACTTC. It yields the protein CASSTSGLKAYEQYF.

V usage is TRBV9 and J usage is TRBJ1-2; 9 bases line up with TRBD1. The CDR3 has 13 residues. J lost 4 bases, V lost 4 bases, and 2 bases had no gene match. The germline gives CDR1 SGDLS, CDR2 YYNGEE. The CDR3 is CASSMDRGYGYTF. The CDR3 nucleotides are TGTGCCAGCAGCATGGACAGGGGCTATGGCTACACCTTC. Full variable domain (rest looked up from reference TRBV9 and TRBJ1-2): DSGVTQTPKHLITATGQRVTLRCSPRSGDLSVYWYQQSLDQGLQFLIQYYNGEERAKGNILERFSAQQFPDLHSELNLSSLELGDSALYFCASSMDRGYGYTFGSGTRLTVV.

The chain combines TRBV9 with TRBJ2-1; tentatively, D is TRBD2 (6 bases). Germline CDR1 reads SGDLS; CDR2 reads YYNGEE. CDR3 length equals 15 residues. V was trimmed by 4 bases and J by 10 bases, leaving 21 bases between them. CDR3 sequence: CASSIIAAREGEQFF. In DNA, the CDR3 is TGTGCCAGCAGCATCATAGCGGCCCGAGAGGGAGAGCAGTTCTTC.

This rearrangement joins TRBV12-3 or TRBV12-4 to TRBJ1-5; D unresolved. CDR3 length: 14 residues. V lost 9 bases and J lost 0, with 12 bases in between. In DNA, the CDR3 is TGTGCCAGGTGTGTGGTGGATAGCAATCAGCCCCAGCATTTT. Translated: CARCVVDSNQPQHF.

This clonotype appeared once. The J gene is TRBJ1-3, the V gene TRBV6-2 or TRBV6-3; 8 bases are shared with TRBD1. This CDR3 is built from 17 residues. Per germline, CDR1 MNHEY and CDR2 SVGEGT. The trim removed 6 bases at V and 0 bases at J, leaving 10 bases unmatched. CDR3 nucleotide sequence: TGTGCCAGCAGACCGGGACAGGATGAAAGCTCTGGAAACACCATATATTTT. Its translation: CASRPGQDESSGNTIYF.

This chain links TRBV7-9 with TRBJ2-7; D not resolved. Germline-derived CDR1 and CDR2 are SEHNR and FQNEAQ (reference sequence). The V and J ends lost 3 bases and 5 bases respectively, with 8 bases between them. The CDR3 length is 12 residues. The CDR3 loop is CASSFGINEQYF. The DNA of the CDR3 is TGTGCCAGCAGCTTTGGGATCAACGAGCAGTACTTC. The entire variable domain, with the rest obtained from reference TRBV7-9 and TRBJ2-7, is as follows: DTGVSQNPRHKITKRGQNVTFRCDPISEHNRLYWYRQTLGQGPEFLTYFQNEAQLEKSRLLSDRFSAERPKGSFSTLEIQRTEQGDSAMYLCASSFGINEQYFGPGTRLTVT.

The chain is built from TRBV4-1 and TRBJ2-7; D might be TRBD1 (6 bases). V gave up 3 bases and J gave up 7 bases, with 22 bases separating them. The CDR3 loop spans 16 amino acids. CDR1 and CDR2 from the germline V gene are MGHRA and YSYEKL. Written as DNA, the CDR3 is TGCGCCAGCAGCCACGGTGTACAGGGAGAGGGTTGGGAGCAGTACTTC. Translation gives CASSHGVQGEGWEQYF.

CDR3 sequence: CSAGQATDTQYF. The CDR3 DNA reads TGCAGTGCTGGACAGGCCACAGATACGCAGTATTTT. The genes are TRBV20-1 and TRBJ2-3, with 7 positions matching TRBD1. After removal of 5 bases from V and 2 bases from J, the junction contained 1 base not matched to a gene. This CDR3 is 12 amino acids long. Germline V gives CDR1 DFQATT, CDR2 SNEGSKA (reference sequence).

The gene calls are TRBV10-3 and TRBJ2-6; 7 bases line up with TRBD1. The CDR3 spans 20 residues. Germline CDR1 and CDR2: ENHRY and SYGVKD. The junction had 21 bases not matched to a gene; V was cut back by 7 bases and J by 3 bases. The CDR3 DNA follows: TGTGCCATCAACAATAGGCTGGACAGGCGGGCCCTGGTTGGGGCCAACGTCCTGACTTTC. Residues: CAINNRLDRRALVGANVLTF.

The rearrangement uses TRBV28 and TRBJ1-5; no clear D gene. V lost 6 bases, J lost 0 bases, and 9 bases lay in between. The CDR3 length is 14 residues. Germline V lookup: CDR1 MDHEN, CDR2 SYDVKM. The CDR3 sequence is CASRTDYSNQPQHF. The CDR3 DNA reads as TGTGCCAGCAGGACCGACTATAGCAATCAGCCCCAGCATTTT.

The rearrangement links TRBV18 to TRBJ2-2; no clear D gene. V was trimmed by 3 bases and J by 4 bases, leaving 3 bases between them. CDR1 KGHSH and CDR2 LQKENI come from the germline V gene. The CDR3 totals 12 residues. The CDR3 is CASSPGTGELFF. CDR3 in DNA: TGTGCCAGCTCACCGGGCACCGGGGAGCTGTTTTTT.

The chain has TRBV20-1 and TRBJ1-1; D not resolved. The CDR3 contains 14 residues. Trimming took 4 bases from V and 0 from J, leaving 12 bases between them. The V gene's germline CDR1 is DFQATT and CDR2 SNEGSKA (reference sequence). The CDR3 DNA reads as TGCAGTGCTACCCCCGGGGAAGTGAACACTGAAGCTTTCTTT. The encoded protein is CSATPGEVNTEAFF.

The V gene is TRBV28, the J gene TRBJ2-1, with TRBD2 identical over 9 bases. The CDR3 runs 13 residues. From germline, CDR1 is MDHEN and CDR2 SYDVKM. V dropped 11 bases and J dropped 4; count of bases not matched to a gene: 6. The CDR3 loop reads CARRSGRYNEQFF. Here the CDR3 DNA reads TGTGCCCGACGAAGCGGGAGGTACAATGAGCAGTTCTTC.

As DNA, the CDR3 is TGTGCCAGCAGCGTTGGGACAGCCGATGGCTACACCTTC. Its translation: CASSVGTADGYTF. The V and J genes are TRBV9 and TRBJ1-2; 7 positions agree with TRBD1. The CDR3 contains 13 residues. V dropped 2 bases and J dropped 6; count of bases not matched to a gene: 4. The germline V gene encodes CDR1 SGDLS and CDR2 YYNGEE.

This chain uses TRBV6-1 with TRBJ2-7, with a weak D call TRBD2 (5 bases). Germline V gene lookup returns CDR1 MNHNS and CDR2 SASEGT. The V end was cut by 7 bases, the J end by 2 bases, with 9 bases between. The CDR3 sequence is 12 residues long. CDR3 region: CASNGDAYEQYF. The CDR3 DNA sequence: TGTGCCAGCAACGGGGATGCCTACGAGCAGTACTTC.

The chain combines TRBV7-6 with TRBJ2-6, with D perhaps matching TRBD1 (6 bases). Trimming left V 1 base short and J 0 bases short, with 13 bases between. This CDR3 contains 18 residues. Germline V gene lookup returns CDR1 SGHVS and CDR2 FNYEAQ. DNA for the CDR3: TGTGCCAGCAGCTTAGGGTGGGGACAACCCTCTGGGGCCAACGTCCTGACTTTC. Residues: CASSLGWGQPSGANVLTF.